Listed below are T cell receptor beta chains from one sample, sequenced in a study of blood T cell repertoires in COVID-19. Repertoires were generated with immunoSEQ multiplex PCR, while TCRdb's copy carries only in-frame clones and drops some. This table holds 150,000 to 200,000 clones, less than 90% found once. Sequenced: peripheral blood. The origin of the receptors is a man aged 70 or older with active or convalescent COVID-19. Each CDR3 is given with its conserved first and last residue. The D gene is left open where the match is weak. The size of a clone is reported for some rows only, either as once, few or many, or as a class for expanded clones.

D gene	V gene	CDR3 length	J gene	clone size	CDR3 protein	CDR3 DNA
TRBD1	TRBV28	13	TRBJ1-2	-	CASSLNRGYGYTF	TGTGCCAGCAGTTTGAACAGGGGCTATGGCTACACCTTC
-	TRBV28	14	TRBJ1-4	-	CASSWSRANEKLFF	TGTGCCAGCAGTTGGAGTCGGGCTAATGAAAAACTGTTTTTT
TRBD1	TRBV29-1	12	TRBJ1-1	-	CSGQGWGTEAFF	TGCAGCGGACAGGGGTGGGGCACTGAAGCTTTCTTT
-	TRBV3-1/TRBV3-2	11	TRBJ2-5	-	CASSQLETQYF	TGTGCCAGCAGCCAACTAGAGACCCAGTACTTC
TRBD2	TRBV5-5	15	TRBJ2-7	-	CASSQLAGVFYEQYF	TGTGCCAGCAGCCAACTAGCGGGGGTGTTCTACGAGCAGTACTTC
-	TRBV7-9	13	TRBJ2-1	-	CASSQDSYNEQFF	TGTGCCAGCAGCCAGGACAGCTACAATGAGCAGTTCTTC
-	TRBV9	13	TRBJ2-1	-	CASSEPPLAPQFF	TGTGCCAGCAGCGAGCCCCCACTAGCACCACAGTTCTTC
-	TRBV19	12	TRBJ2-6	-	CASTSGANVLTF	TGTGCCAGTACGTCTGGGGCCAACGTCCTGACTTTC
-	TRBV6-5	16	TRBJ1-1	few	CASSYARVVRNTEAFF	TGTGCCAGCAGTTACGCGAGGGTGGTAAGGAACACTGAAGCTTTCTTT
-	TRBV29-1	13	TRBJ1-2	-	CSAGYRANYGYTF	TGCAGCGCCGGTTACAGGGCTAACTATGGCTACACCTTC
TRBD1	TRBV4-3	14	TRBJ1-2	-	CASSQDRQGGGYTF	TGCGCCAGCAGCCAAGATCGACAGGGGGGTGGCTACACCTTC
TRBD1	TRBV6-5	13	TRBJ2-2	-	CASSRTGPGELFF	TGTGCCAGCAGTCGGACAGGGCCCGGGGAGCTGTTTTTT
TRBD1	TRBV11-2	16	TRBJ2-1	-	CASSSRTGALYNEQFF	TGTGCCAGCAGCTCCCGGACAGGGGCCCTCTACAATGAGCAGTTCTTC
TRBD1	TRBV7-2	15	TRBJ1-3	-	CASSRDRGNGNTIYF	TGTGCCAGCAGCCGGGACAGGGGAAATGGAAACACCATATATTTT
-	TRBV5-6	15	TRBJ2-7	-	CASSLDFSGLYEQYF	TGTGCCAGCAGCTTGGATTTTTCGGGTCTCTACGAGCAGTACTTC
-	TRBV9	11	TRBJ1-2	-	CASSTSYGYTF	TGTGCCAGCAGCACGAGTTATGGCTACACCTTC
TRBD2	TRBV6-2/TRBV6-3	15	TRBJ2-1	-	CASSGWTSGDNEQFF	TGTGCCAGCAGTGGATGGACTAGCGGAGACAATGAGCAGTTCTTC
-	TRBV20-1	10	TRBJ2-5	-	CSAEIETQYF	TGCAGTGCCGAGATAGAGACCCAGTACTTC
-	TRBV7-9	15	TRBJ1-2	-	CASSPGRDTLYGYTF	TGTGCCAGCAGCCCCGGCCGGGACACCCTCTATGGCTACACCTTC
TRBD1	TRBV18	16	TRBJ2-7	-	CASSPHPGTGGGEQYF	TGTGCCAGCTCACCGCACCCCGGGACAGGGGGTGGGGAGCAGTACTTC
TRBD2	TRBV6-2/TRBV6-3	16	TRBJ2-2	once	CASSYSSLAGPGELFF	TGTGCCAGCAGTTACTCGTCACTAGCGGGACCCGGGGAGCTGTTTTTT
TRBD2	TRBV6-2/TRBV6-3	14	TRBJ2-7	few	CASSLLAGTYEQYF	TGTGCCAGCAGCCTGCTAGCGGGTACCTACGAGCAGTACTTC
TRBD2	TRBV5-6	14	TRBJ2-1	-	CASSVRLADNEQFF	TGTGCCAGCAGCGTACGCCTAGCGGACAATGAGCAGTTCTTC
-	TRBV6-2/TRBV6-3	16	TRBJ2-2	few	CASSYGGHPNTGELFF	TGTGCCAGCAGTTACGGCGGACATCCGAACACCGGGGAGCTGTTTTTT
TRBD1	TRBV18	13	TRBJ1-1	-	CASSGTGGTEAFF	TGTGCCAGCTCAGGGACAGGGGGGACTGAAGCTTTCTTT
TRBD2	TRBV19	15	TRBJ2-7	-	CASSPGWGGVREQYF	TGTGCCAGTAGCCCAGGGTGGGGGGGAGTTCGCGAGCAGTACTTC
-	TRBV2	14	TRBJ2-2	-	CASREGSNTGELFF	TGTGCCAGCAGAGAGGGTTCAAACACCGGGGAGCTGTTTTTT
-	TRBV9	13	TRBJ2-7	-	CASSVDLQDEQYF	TGTGCCAGCAGCGTGGACCTACAGGACGAGCAGTACTTC
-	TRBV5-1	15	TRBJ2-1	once	CASSPTTSSYNEQFF	TGCGCCAGCAGCCCTACTACCAGCTCCTACAATGAGCAGTTCTTC
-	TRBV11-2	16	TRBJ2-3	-	CASRPRDSKRADTQYF	TGTGCCAGCAGACCAAGGGACTCCAAGCGGGCAGATACGCAGTATTTT
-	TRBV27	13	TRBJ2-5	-	CASSALGGGTQYF	TGTGCCAGCAGTGCCCTTGGAGGCGGGACCCAGTACTTC
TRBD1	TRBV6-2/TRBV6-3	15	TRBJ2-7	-	CASSYSRDRVYEQYF	TGTGCCAGCAGTTACTCCCGGGACAGAGTCTACGAGCAGTACTTC
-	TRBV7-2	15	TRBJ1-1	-	CASSRGGSLNTEAFF	TGTGCCAGCAGCCGGGGGGGTAGTTTGAACACTGAAGCTTTCTTT
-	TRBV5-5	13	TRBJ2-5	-	CASRRPDGETQYF	TGTGCCAGCAGGAGACCCGACGGGGAGACCCAGTACTTC
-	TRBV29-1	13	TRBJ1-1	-	CSVARRMNTEAFF	TGCAGCGTTGCCAGAAGAATGAACACTGAAGCTTTCTTT
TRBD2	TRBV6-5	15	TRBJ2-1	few	CASRKTSGSYNEQFF	TGTGCCAGCAGAAAGACTAGCGGGAGCTACAATGAGCAGTTCTTC
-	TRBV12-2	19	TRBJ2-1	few	CASRLASGAGQGGVCGQFF	TGTGCAAGTCGCTTAGCGAGTGGGGCGGGACAGGGTGGAGTTTGCGGGCAGTTCTTC
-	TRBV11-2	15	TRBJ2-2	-	CASSLVRGSSGELFF	TGTGCCAGCAGCTTAGTTAGGGGAAGTTCCGGGGAGCTGTTTTTT
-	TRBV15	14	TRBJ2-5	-	CATSRGTNQETQYF	TGTGCCACCAGTAGGGGGACAAACCAAGAGACCCAGTACTTC
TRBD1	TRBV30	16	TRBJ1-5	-	CAWRAPGQGGNQPQHF	TGTGCCTGGAGGGCACCGGGACAGGGTGGGAATCAGCCCCAGCATTTT
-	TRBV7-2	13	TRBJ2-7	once	CASSLRSDYEQYF	TGTGCCAGCAGCCTTCGATCAGACTACGAGCAGTACTTC
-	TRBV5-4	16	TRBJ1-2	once	CASSQGRSIANYGYTF	TGTGCCAGCAGCCAGGGGCGAAGTATAGCTAACTATGGCTACACCTTC
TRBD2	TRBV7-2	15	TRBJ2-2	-	CASRPAGGVAGELFF	TGTGCCAGCAGGCCTGCGGGGGGCGTAGCCGGGGAGCTGTTTTTT
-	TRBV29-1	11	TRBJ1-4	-	CSVVGGEKLFF	TGCAGCGTTGTAGGGGGAGAAAAACTGTTTTTT
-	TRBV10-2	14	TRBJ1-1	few	CASSEWGVGTEAFF	TGCGCCAGCAGTGAGTGGGGGGTAGGGACTGAAGCTTTCTTT
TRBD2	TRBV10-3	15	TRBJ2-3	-	CAISLAGGNTDTQYF	TGTGCCATCAGCCTAGCGGGAGGTAACACAGATACGCAGTATTTT
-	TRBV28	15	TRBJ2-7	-	CASSPRQVATYEQYF	TGTGCCAGCAGTCCTAGACAGGTCGCAACCTACGAGCAGTACTTC
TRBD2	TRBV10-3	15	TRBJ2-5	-	CAISGGLASQETQYF	TGTGCCATCAGTGGAGGACTAGCGTCACAAGAGACCCAGTACTTC
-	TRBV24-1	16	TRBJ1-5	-	CASRTGFRDSNQPQHF	TGTGCCAGTCGCACAGGGTTTCGAGATAGCAATCAGCCCCAGCATTTT
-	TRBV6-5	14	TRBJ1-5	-	CASSTNRDHQPQHF	TGTGCCAGCAGCACTAACAGGGACCATCAGCCCCAGCATTTT
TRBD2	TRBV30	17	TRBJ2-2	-	CAWSVPQLAGETGELFF	TGTGCCTGGAGTGTACCCCAACTAGCGGGAGAGACCGGGGAGCTGTTTTTT
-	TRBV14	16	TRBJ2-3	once	CASSQRPHSFTDTQYF	TGTGCCAGCAGCCAACGCCCTCATAGTTTCACAGATACGCAGTATTTT
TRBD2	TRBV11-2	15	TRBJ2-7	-	CASSLTGTTSYEQYF	TGTGCCAGCAGCTTAACCGGGACTACCTCCTACGAGCAGTACTTC
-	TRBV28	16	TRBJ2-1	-	CASSFFGPGAYNEQFF	TGTGCCAGCAGTTTTTTTGGGCCGGGAGCTTACAATGAGCAGTTCTTC
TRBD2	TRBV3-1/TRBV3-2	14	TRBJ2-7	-	CASSPKSGRAEQYF	TGTGCCAGCAGCCCTAAGAGCGGGAGGGCCGAGCAGTACTTC